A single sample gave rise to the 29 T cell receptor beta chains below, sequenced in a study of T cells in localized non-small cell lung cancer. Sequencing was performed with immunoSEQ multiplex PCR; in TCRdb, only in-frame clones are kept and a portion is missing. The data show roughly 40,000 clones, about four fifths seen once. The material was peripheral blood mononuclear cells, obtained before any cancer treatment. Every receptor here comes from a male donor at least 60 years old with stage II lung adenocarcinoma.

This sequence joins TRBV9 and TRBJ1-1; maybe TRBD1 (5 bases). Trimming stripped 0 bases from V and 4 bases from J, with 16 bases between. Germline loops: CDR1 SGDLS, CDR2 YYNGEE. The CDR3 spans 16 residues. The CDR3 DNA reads TGTGCCAGCAGCGTAGAGGTAGGGGCTTTGAGCACTGAAGCTTTCTTT. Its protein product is CASSVEVGALSTEAFF. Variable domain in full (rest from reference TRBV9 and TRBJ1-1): DSGVTQTPKHLITATGQRVTLRCSPRSGDLSVYWYQQSLDQGLQFLIQYYNGEERAKGNILERFSAQQFPDLHSELNLSSLELGDSALYFCASSVEVGALSTEAFFGQGTRLTVV.

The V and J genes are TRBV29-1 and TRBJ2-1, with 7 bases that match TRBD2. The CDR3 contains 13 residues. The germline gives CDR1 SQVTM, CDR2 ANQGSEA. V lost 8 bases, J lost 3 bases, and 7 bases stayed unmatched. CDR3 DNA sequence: TGCAGCCTTGCAATAGCGGGCTACAATGAGCAGTTCTTC. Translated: CSLAIAGYNEQFF.

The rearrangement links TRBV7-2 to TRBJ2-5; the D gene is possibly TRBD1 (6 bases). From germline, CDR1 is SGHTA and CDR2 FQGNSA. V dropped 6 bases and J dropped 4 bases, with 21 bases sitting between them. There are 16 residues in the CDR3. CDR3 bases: TGTGCCAGCAGTTTCCACCAAGCAGGGGCGGGAGAGACCCAGTACTTC. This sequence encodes CASSFHQAGAGETQYF.

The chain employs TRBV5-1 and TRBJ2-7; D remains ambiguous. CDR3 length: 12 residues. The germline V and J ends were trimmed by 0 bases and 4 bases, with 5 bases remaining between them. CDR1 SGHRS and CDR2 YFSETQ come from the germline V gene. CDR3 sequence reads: CASSLEQYEQYF. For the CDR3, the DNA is TGCGCCAGCAGCTTGGAACAATACGAGCAGTACTTC.

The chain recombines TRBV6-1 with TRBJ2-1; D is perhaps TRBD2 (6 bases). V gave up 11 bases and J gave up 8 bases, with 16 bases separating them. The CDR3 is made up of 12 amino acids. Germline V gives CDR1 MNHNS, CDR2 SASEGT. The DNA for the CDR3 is TGTGCCTCCGCGGGGTTCTGGGATGAGCAGTTCTTC. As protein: CASAGFWDEQFF.

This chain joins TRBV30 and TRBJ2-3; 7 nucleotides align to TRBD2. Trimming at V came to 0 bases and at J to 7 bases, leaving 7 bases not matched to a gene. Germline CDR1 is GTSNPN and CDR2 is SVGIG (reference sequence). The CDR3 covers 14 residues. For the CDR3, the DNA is TGTGCCTGGAGTGTGGCGGGAGCGCCACATACGCAGTATTTT. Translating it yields CAWSVAGAPHTQYF.

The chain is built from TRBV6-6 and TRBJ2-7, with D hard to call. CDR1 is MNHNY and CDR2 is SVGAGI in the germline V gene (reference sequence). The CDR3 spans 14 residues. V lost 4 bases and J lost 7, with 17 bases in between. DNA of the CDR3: TGTGCCAGCAGTTCCCGGAGCGAGACTGAGGAGCAGTACTTC. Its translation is CASSSRSETEEQYF.

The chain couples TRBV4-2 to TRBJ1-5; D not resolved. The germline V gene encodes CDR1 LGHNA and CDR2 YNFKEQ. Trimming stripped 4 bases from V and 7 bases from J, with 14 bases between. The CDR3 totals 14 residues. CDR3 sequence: CASSPEAYVQPQHF. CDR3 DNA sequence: TGTGCCAGCAGCCCCGAAGCGTATGTCCAGCCCCAGCATTTT.

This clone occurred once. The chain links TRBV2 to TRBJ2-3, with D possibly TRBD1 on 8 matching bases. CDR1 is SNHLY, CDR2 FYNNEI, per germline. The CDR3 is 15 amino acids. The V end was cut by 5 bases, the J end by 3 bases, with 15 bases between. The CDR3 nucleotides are TGTGCCAGCAGTACTACAGGGGGGGGAACAGATACGCAGTATTTT. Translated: CASSTTGGGTDTQYF.

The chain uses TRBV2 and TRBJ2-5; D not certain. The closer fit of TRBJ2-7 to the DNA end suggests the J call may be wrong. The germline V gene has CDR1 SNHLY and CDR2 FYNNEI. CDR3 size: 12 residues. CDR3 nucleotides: TGTGCCAGCAGTGAATACGGGTACGAGCAGTACTTC. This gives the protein CASSEYGYEQYF.

The CDR3 spells CASKATGSGSSYEQYF. For the CDR3, the DNA is TGTGCCAGCAAAGCCACAGGGTCTGGGAGCTCCTACGAGCAGTACTTC. The chain links TRBV27 to TRBJ2-7; D may be TRBD1 (6 bases). Germline V lookup: CDR1 MNHEY, CDR2 SMNVEV (reference sequence). V lost 7 bases to trimming and J lost 0 bases, with 19 bases between them. The length of the CDR3 is 16 residues.

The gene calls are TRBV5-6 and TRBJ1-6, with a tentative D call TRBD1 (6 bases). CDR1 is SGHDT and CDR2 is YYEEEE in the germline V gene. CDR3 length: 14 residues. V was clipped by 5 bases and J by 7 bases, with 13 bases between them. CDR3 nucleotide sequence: TGTGCCAGCAGACCACAGGGTGCGAATTCACCCCTCCACTTT. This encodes CASRPQGANSPLHF.

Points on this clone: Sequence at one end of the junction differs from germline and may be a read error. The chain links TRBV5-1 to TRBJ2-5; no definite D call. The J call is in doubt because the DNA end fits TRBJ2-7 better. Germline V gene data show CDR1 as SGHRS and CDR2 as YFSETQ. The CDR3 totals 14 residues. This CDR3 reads CASSLWQLSYEQYF. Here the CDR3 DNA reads TGTGCCAGCAGCTTGTGGCAGCTCTCCTACGAGCAGTACTTC.

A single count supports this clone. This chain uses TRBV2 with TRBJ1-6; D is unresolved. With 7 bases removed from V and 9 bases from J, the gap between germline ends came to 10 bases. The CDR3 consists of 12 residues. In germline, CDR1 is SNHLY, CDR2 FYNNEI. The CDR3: CASTRLSSPLHF. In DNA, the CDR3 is TGTGCCAGCACCAGGCTTTCTTCACCCCTCCACTTT.

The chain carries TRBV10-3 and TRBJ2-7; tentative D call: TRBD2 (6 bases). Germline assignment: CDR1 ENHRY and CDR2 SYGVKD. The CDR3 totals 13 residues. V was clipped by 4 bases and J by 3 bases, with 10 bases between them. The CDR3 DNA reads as TGTGCCATCAGTGCGGGGGTTAGCTACGAGCAGTACTTC. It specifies CAISAGVSYEQYF.

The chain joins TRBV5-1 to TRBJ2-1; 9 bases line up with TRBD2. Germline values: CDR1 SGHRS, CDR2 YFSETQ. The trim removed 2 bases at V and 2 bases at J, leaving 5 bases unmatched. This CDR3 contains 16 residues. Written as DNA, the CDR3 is TGCGCCAGCAGCTTAGCTAGCGGGGCCGCCTACAATGAGCAGTTCTTC. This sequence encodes CASSLASGAAYNEQFF. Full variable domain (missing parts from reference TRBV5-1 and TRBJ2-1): KAGVTQTPRYLIKTRGQQVTLSCSPISGHRSVSWYQQTPGQGLQFLFEYFSETQRNKGNFPGRFSGRQFSNSRSEMNVSTLELGDSALYLCASSLASGAAYNEQFFGPGTRLTVL.

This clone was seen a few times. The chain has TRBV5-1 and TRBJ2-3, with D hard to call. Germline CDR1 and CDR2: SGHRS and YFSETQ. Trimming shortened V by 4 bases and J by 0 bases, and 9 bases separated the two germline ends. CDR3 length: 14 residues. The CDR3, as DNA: TGCGCCAGCAGCCGCCGTGTGAGCACAGATACGCAGTATTTT. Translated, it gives CASSRRVSTDTQYF.

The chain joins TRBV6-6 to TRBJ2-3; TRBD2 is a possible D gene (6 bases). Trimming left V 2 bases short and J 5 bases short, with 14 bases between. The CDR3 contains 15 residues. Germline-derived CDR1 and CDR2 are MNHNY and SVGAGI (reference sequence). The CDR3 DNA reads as TGTGCCAGCAGTTACGGCGGGGCCAACCAAGATACGCAGTATTTT. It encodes CASSYGGANQDTQYF.

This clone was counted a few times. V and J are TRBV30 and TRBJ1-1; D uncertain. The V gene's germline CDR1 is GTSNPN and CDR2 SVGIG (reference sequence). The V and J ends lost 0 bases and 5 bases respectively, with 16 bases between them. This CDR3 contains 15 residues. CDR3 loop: CAWSVPSPEWTEAFF. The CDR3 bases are TGTGCCTGGAGTGTTCCGAGCCCAGAATGGACTGAAGCTTTCTTT.

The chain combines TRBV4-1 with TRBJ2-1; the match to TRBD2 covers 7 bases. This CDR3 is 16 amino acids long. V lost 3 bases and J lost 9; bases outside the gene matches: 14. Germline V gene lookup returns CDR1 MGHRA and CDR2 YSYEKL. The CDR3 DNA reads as TGCGCCAGCAGCCAGGGGGGGGGAGGCCCCTATGGTGAGCAGTTCTTC. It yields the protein CASSQGGGGPYGEQFF.

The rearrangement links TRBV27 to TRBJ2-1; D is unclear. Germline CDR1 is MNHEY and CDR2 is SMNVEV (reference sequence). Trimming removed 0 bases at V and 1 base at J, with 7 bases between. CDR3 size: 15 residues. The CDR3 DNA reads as TGTGCCAGCAGTTTATCGGAGAATTCCTACAATGAGCAGTTCTTC. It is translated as CASSLSENSYNEQFF.

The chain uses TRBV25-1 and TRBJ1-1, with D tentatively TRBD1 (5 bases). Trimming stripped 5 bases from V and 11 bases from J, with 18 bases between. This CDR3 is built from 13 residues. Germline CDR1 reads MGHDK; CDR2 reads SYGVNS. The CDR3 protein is CASSLGDASPAFF. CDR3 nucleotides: TGTGCCAGCAGTTTGGGGGACGCCTCCCCCGCTTTCTTT.

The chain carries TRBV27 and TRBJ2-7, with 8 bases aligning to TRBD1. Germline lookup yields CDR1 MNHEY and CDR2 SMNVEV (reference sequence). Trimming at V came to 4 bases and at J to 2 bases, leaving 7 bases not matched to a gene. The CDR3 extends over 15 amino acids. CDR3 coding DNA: TGTGCCAGCAGTTCTGGACAGGGTTCGACCTACGAGCAGTACTTC. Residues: CASSSGQGSTYEQYF.

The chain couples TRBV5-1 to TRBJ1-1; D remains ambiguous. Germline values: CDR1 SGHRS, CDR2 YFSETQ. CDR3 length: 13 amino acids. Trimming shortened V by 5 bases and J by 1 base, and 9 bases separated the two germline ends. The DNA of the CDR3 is TGCGCCAGCAGGGATGAGGAGAACACTGAAGCTTTCTTT. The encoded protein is CASRDEENTEAFF.

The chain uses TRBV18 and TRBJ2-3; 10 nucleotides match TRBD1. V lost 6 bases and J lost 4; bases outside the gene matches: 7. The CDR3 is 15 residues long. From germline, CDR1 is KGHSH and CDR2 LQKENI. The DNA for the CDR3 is TGTGCCAGCTCCCCGCGACAGGGGGCGTCAGATACGCAGTATTTT. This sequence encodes CASSPRQGASDTQYF.

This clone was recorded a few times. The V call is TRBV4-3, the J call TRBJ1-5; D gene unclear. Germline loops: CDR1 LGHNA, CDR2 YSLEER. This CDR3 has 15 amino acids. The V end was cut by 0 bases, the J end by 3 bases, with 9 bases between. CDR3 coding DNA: TGCGCCAGCAGCCAAGATCAGGCAGCCAATCAGCCCCAGCATTTT. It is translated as CASSQDQAANQPQHF.

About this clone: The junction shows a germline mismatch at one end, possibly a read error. CDR3 in amino acids: CVSSLEGFGTGNYGYTF. The CDR3 region has the DNA TGTGTCAGCAGCTTGGAAGGGTTTGGGACAGGGAACTATGGCTACACCTTC. The chain combines TRBV5-4 with TRBJ1-2, with TRBD1 matching 9 bases. This CDR3 contains 17 residues. CDR1 and CDR2 from the germline V gene are SGHNT and YYREEE (reference sequence).

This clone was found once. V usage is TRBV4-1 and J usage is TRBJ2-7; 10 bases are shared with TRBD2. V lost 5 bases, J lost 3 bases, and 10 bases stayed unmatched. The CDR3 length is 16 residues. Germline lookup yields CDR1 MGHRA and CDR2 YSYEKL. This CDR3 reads CASSARLAGYFYEQYF. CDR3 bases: TGCGCCAGCAGCGCCAGACTAGCGGGTTATTTCTACGAGCAGTACTTC.

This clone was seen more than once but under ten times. CDR3 amino acids: CASSPNRKTEAFF. As DNA, the CDR3 is TGTGCCAGCTCACCGAATCGAAAAACTGAAGCTTTCTTT. V and J are TRBV18 and TRBJ1-1; D remains ambiguous. The V end lost 3 bases, the J end lost 5 bases, and 10 bases lay between the germline ends. CDR1 KGHSH and CDR2 LQKENI come from the germline V gene. The CDR3 sequence is 13 residues long.